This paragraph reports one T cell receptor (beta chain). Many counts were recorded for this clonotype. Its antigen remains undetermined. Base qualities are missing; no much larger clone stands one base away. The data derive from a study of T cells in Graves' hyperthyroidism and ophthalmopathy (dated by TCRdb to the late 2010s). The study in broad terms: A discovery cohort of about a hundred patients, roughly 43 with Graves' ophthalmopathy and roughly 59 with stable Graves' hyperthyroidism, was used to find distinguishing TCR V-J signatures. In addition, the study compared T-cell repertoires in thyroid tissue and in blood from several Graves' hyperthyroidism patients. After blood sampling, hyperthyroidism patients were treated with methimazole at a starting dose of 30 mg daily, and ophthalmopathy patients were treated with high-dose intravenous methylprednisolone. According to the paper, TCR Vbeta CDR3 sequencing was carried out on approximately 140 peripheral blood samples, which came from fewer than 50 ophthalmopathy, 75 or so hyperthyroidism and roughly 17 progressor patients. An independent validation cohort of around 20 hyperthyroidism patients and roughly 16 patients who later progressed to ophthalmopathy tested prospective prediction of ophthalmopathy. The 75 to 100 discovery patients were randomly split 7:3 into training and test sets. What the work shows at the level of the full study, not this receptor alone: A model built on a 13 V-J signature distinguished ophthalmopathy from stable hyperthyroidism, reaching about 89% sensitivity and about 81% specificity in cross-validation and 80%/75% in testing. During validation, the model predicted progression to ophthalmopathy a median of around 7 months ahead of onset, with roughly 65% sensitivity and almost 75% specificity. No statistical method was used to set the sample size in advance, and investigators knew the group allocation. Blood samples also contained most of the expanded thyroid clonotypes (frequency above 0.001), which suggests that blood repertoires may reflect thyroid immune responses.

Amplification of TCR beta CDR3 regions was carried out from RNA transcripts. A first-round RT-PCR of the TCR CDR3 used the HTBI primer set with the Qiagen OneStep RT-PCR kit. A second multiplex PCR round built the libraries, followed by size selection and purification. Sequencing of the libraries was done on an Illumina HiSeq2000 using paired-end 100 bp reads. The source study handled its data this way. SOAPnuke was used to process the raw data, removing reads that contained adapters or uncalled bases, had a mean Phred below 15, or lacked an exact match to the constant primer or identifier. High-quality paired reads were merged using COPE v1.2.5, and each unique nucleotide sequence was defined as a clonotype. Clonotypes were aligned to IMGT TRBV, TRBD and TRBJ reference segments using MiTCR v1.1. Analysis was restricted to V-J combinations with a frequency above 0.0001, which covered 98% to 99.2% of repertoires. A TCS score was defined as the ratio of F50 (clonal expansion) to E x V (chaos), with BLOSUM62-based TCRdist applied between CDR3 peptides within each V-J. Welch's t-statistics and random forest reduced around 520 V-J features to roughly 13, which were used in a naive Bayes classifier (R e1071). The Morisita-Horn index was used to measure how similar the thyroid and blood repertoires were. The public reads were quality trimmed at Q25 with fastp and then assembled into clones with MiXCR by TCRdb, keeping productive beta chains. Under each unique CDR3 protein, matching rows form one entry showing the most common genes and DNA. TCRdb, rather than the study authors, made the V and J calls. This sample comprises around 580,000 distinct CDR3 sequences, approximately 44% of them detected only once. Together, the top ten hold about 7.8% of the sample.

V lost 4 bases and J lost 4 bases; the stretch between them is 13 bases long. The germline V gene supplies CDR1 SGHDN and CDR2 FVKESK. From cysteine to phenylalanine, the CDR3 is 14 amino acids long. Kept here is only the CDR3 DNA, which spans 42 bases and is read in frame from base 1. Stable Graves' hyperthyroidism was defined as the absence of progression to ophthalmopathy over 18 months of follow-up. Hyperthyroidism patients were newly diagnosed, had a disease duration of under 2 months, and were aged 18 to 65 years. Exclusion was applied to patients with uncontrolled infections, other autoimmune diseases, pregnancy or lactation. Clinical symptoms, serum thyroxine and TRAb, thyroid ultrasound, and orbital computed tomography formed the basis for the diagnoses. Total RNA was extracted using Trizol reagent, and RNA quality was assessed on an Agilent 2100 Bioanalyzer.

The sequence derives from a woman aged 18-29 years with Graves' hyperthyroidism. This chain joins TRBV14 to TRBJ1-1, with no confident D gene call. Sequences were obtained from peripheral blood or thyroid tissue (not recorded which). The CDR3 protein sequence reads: CASSPDRRGTEAFF. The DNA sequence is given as TGTGCCAGCAGCCCCGATCGACGAGGCACTGAAGCTTTCTTT.